A single sample gave rise to the 29 T cell receptor beta chains below, sequenced in a study of cytomegalovirus exposure and HLA in healthy donors. PCR primers comprised 60 Vbeta and 13 Jbeta primers. Clones were read by immunoSEQ multiplex PCR, and TCRdb kept only the in-frame ones, dropping some. This listing includes some 130,000 clones. The sample comprised PBMCs. These receptors were collected from a woman aged 40-49 years in good health and CMV-seropositive.

This sequence joins TRBV21-1 and TRBJ2-7; TRBD1, as called in the table, went unchecked against the DNA. TRBV21-1 is described as a pseudogene. This CDR3 has 17 residues. The CDR3 sequence: CASSKEGTGQVRYEQYF. DNA for the CDR3: TGTGCCAGCAGCAAAGAGGGTACGGGACAGGTTCGCTACGAGCAGTACTTC.

The V gene is TRBV6-5, the J gene TRBJ1-2; D remains unclear. Germline CDR1 and CDR2: MNHEY and SVGAGI. V lost 2 bases to trimming and J lost 2 bases, with 12 bases between them. This CDR3 contains 15 residues. The CDR3 spells CASSYLPSLNYGYTF. For the CDR3, the DNA is TGTGCCAGCAGTTACCTTCCCAGTTTGAACTATGGCTACACCTTC.

The chain joins TRBV28 to TRBJ1-3; 7 bases map to TRBD1. The CDR3 is 16 amino acids. The ends lost 6 bases at V and 2 bases at J; junction bases unmatched: 10. CDR1 is MDHEN, CDR2 SYDVKM, per germline. The CDR3 loop reads CASRFRQTGTGNTIYF. The CDR3 nucleotides read TGTGCCAGCAGATTCCGCCAGACAGGGACTGGAAACACCATATATTTT.

This sequence joins TRBV7-3 and TRBJ2-3, with TRBD2 matching 7 bases. Trimming took 2 bases from V and 5 from J; bases not matched to a gene: 4. The CDR3 covers 14 residues. CDR1 SGHTA and CDR2 FQGTGA come from the germline V gene. This CDR3 is CASSLSGGEDTQYF. The CDR3 DNA sequence: TGTGCCAGCAGCTTATCGGGAGGTGAAGATACGCAGTATTTT.

The rearrangement joins TRBV6-4 to TRBJ1-5, with D possibly TRBD1 on 5 matching bases. Germline loops: CDR1 MRHNA, CDR2 SNTAGT. Trimming shortened V by 7 bases and J by 2 bases, and 9 bases separated the two germline ends. The CDR3 is made up of 13 amino acids. The CDR3 bases are TGTGCCAGCAATAGGGGTTGCAATCAGCCCCAGCATTTT. This translates into CASNRGCNQPQHF.

For the CDR3, the DNA is TGTGCCAGCAGCTCGCCCGACAGGGTTGCGCAGTATTTT. It specifies CASSSPDRVAQYF. The genes are TRBV7-9 and TRBJ2-3, with 7 bases lining up with TRBD1. With V trimmed by 4 bases and J by 10 bases, 8 bases remained unmatched. Germline assignment: CDR1 SEHNR and CDR2 FQNEAQ (reference sequence). The CDR3 extends over 13 amino acids.

The chain carries TRBV30 and TRBJ2-1, with 13 positions matching TRBD2. The CDR3 has 14 amino acids. With V trimmed by 8 bases and J by 9 bases, 10 bases remained unmatched. The germline CDR1 and CDR2 sequences are GTSNPN and SVGIG (reference sequence). The CDR3 sequence is CAGQGLAGMGEQFF. CDR3 nucleotide sequence: TGTGCCGGTCAGGGACTAGCGGGAATGGGTGAGCAGTTCTTC.

The chain recombines TRBV7-2 with TRBJ1-4; possible D gene TRBD1, 6 bases. The CDR3 sequence is 18 residues long. Germline loops: CDR1 SGHTA, CDR2 FQGNSA. The germline V and J ends were trimmed by 0 bases and 0 bases, with 14 bases remaining between them. The CDR3 reads CASSLAGRGVATNEKLFF. In DNA form, the CDR3 reads TGTGCCAGCAGCTTAGCGGGCAGGGGAGTGGCAACTAATGAAAAACTGTTTTTT.

The J gene is TRBJ2-2, the V gene TRBV6-4; D unresolved. Germline V gene lookup returns CDR1 MRHNA and CDR2 SNTAGT. V dropped 0 bases and J dropped 2 bases, with 13 bases sitting between them. The CDR3 is 17 residues long. In nucleotides, the CDR3 is TGTGCCAGCAGTGACTCGAAAGACTGGAAAAACACCGGGGAGCTGTTTTTT. This encodes CASSDSKDWKNTGELFF.

This chain uses TRBV18 with TRBJ1-1; no reliable D call. This CDR3 contains 13 residues. V was trimmed by 2 bases and J by 6 bases, leaving 10 bases between them. Looked up from germline, CDR1 is KGHSH and CDR2 is LQKENI. The CDR3 DNA sequence: TGTGCCAGCTCACCAATCGGGGAGGCTGAAGCTTTCTTT. This codes for CASSPIGEAEAFF.

The rearrangement links TRBV5-1 to TRBJ2-1; 12 bases fit TRBD2. The length of the CDR3 is 15 residues. V lost 0 bases, J lost 8 bases, and 3 bases stayed unmatched. Germline CDR1 is SGHRS and CDR2 is YFSETQ. The CDR3 nucleotides read TGCGCCAGCAGCTTGGCTAGCGGGAGGGAATATGAGCAGTTCTTC. It is translated as CASSLASGREYEQFF.

This chain uses TRBV7-9 with TRBJ1-2; D is unresolved. V was pared by 1 base and J by 0 bases, with 6 bases between. Looked up from germline, CDR1 is SEHNR and CDR2 is FQNEAQ (reference sequence). The CDR3 has 14 residues. This CDR3 is CASSLGSANYGYTF. The CDR3 region has the DNA TGTGCCAGCAGCTTAGGCAGCGCTAACTATGGCTACACCTTC.

This sequence joins TRBV9 and TRBJ2-5, with 9 bases aligning to TRBD1. The CDR3 length is 14 residues. Per germline, CDR1 SGDLS and CDR2 YYNGEE. Trimming at V came to 2 bases and at J to 7 bases, leaving 6 bases not matched to a gene. The CDR3 sequence is CASSVTGGRVTQYF. CDR3 DNA: TGTGCCAGCAGCGTGACAGGGGGTCGGGTGACCCAGTACTTC. The whole variable domain, filled in from reference TRBV9 and TRBJ2-5, reads DSGVTQTPKHLITATGQRVTLRCSPRSGDLSVYWYQQSLDQGLQFLIQYYNGEERAKGNILERFSAQQFPDLHSELNLSSLELGDSALYFCASSVTGGRVTQYFGPGTRLLVL.

The CDR3 bases are TGTGCCAGCAGAAGACAGGGCGGGTACGAGCAGTACTTC. The encoded protein is CASRRQGGYEQYF. The rearrangement links TRBV6-6 to TRBJ2-7; 7 bases are shared with TRBD1. V lost 6 bases to trimming and J lost 4 bases; unmatched junction nucleotides: 6. CDR1 is MNHNY, CDR2 SVGAGI, per germline (reference sequence). There are 13 residues in the CDR3.

The gene calls are TRBV7-8 and TRBJ2-1; 10 nucleotides line up with TRBD2. The CDR3 has 15 residues. Per the germline V gene, CDR1 is SGHVS and CDR2 is FQNEAQ. Trimming took 2 bases from V and 3 from J; bases not matched to a gene: 1. The CDR3 bases are TGTGCCAGCAGCTTAAGACTAGCGGGCTACAATGAGCAGTTCTTC. Its protein product is CASSLRLAGYNEQFF. The full variable domain, completed using reference TRBV7-8 and TRBJ2-1, is GAGVSQSPRYKVAKRGQDVALRCDPISGHVSLFWYQQALGQGPEFLTYFQNEAQLDKSGLPSDRFFAERPEGSVSTLKIQRTQQEDSAVYLCASSLRLAGYNEQFFGPGTRLTVL.

The chain couples TRBV6-6 to TRBJ2-7, with 9 positions matching TRBD2. The CDR3 covers 15 residues. Germline CDR1 and CDR2: MNHNY and SVGAGI (reference sequence). V lost 5 bases to trimming and J lost 5 bases; unmatched junction nucleotides: 10. CDR3 loop: CASSPSGAGGHEQYF. The CDR3 DNA is TGTGCCAGCAGTCCTTCCGGGGCGGGAGGGCACGAGCAGTACTTC.

This chain links TRBV29-1 with TRBJ1-5, with 7 bases fitting TRBD1. V trimming: 5 bases; J trimming: 2 bases; junction bases outside the gene matches: 9. The germline CDR1 and CDR2 sequences are SQVTM and ANQGSEA. This CDR3 has 15 residues. CDR3 bases: TGCAGCGTTCAAACTACAGGGGTTCGCAATCAGCCCCAGCATTTT. It specifies CSVQTTGVRNQPQHF.

The V and J genes are TRBV7-9 and TRBJ2-3; 14 positions match TRBD2. Germline loops: CDR1 SEHNR, CDR2 FQNEAQ (reference sequence). CDR3 length: 15 residues. Germline trimming cut 5 bases from V and 5 bases from J; bases unmatched to any gene: 3. In DNA, the CDR3 is TGTGCCAGCAGCGAGGGACTAGCGGGAGTAGATACGCAGTATTTT. Amino acid sequence: CASSEGLAGVDTQYF.

The J gene is TRBJ2-1, the V gene TRBV6-1; 8 nucleotides line up with TRBD2. J was trimmed by 7 bases and V by 5 bases; bases with no gene match: 10. The germline gives CDR1 MNHNS, CDR2 SASEGT. The CDR3 length is 15 residues. The CDR3: CASSHREGRTNEQFF. CDR3 in DNA: TGTGCCAGCAGTCACCGGGAGGGCCGAACTAATGAGCAGTTCTTC.

This chain joins TRBV4-1 and TRBJ1-2; D is undetermined. Germline V gene data show CDR1 as MGHRA and CDR2 as YSYEKL. The CDR3 covers 14 residues. Trimming shortened V by 1 base and J by 6 bases, and 12 bases separated the two germline ends. Here the CDR3 reads CASSQGWAINGYTF. The CDR3 DNA is TGCGCCAGCAGCCAAGGTTGGGCAATTAATGGCTACACCTTC.

CDR3 sequence: CASIGTGLYEQYF. CDR3 nucleotide sequence: TGTGCCAGCATCGGGACAGGGTTATACGAGCAGTACTTC. The rearrangement joins TRBV27 to TRBJ2-7; 9 bases are shared with TRBD1. The germline V gene encodes CDR1 MNHEY and CDR2 SMNVEV (reference sequence). The ends lost 7 bases at V and 4 bases at J; junction bases unmatched: 5. This CDR3 comprises 13 residues.

The chain links TRBV4-1 to TRBJ1-5, with 7 nucleotides matching TRBD1. Germline values: CDR1 MGHRA, CDR2 YSYEKL. After removal of 1 base from V and 5 bases from J, the junction contained 5 bases not matched to a gene. There are 15 residues in the CDR3. The CDR3 DNA is TGCGCCAGCAGCCAAGTAGAAGGGGGCTATCAGCCCCAGCATTTT. Translating gives CASSQVEGGYQPQHF.

The rearrangement joins TRBV28 to TRBJ2-3; 15 nucleotides line up with TRBD2. The CDR3 is made up of 17 amino acids. Losses at the gene ends were 5 bases for V and 6 bases for J; bases not matched to a gene: 9. Per germline, CDR1 MDHEN and CDR2 SYDVKM. The CDR3 nucleotides are TGTGCCAGCAGTGAGAGGGGACTAGCGGGGGGATCGGATACGCAGTATTTT. Encoded protein: CASSERGLAGGSDTQYF.

The J gene is TRBJ2-1, the V gene TRBV29-1, with 13 bases fitting TRBD2. The CDR3 consists of 14 residues. The V gene's germline CDR1 is SQVTM and CDR2 ANQGSEA. V trimming: 6 bases; J trimming: 5 bases; junction bases outside the gene matches: 4. The CDR3 spells CSVAGLAGNNEQFF. For the CDR3, the DNA is TGCAGCGTGGCGGGACTAGCGGGAAACAATGAGCAGTTCTTC.

This chain links TRBV9 with TRBJ2-2; 10 nucleotides match TRBD1. Unmatched junction bases numbered 4, after V lost 4 bases and J lost 4 bases. In germline, CDR1 is SGDLS, CDR2 YYNGEE. The CDR3 has 15 residues. The CDR3 reads CASSPRQGATGELFF. The CDR3 DNA follows: TGTGCCAGCAGCCCTAGACAGGGGGCCACCGGGGAGCTGTTTTTT.

The chain combines TRBV4-3 with TRBJ2-1, with TRBD2 matching 12 bases. This CDR3 spans 16 amino acids. V lost 4 bases, J lost 8 bases, and 9 bases stayed unmatched. Germline V lookup: CDR1 LGHNA, CDR2 YSLEER. CDR3 nucleotides: TGCGCCAGCAGCCTCCGACTAGCGGGAGTAGGTTATGAGCAGTTCTTC. The encoded protein is CASSLRLAGVGYEQFF.

The chain couples TRBV5-1 to TRBJ2-7; D perhaps matches TRBD1 (6 bases). V lost 0 bases to trimming and J lost 5 bases, with 9 bases between them. Germline V CDR1 and CDR2: SGHRS, YFSETQ. The CDR3 extends over 13 amino acids. Here the CDR3 reads CASSLDRANEQYF. Here the CDR3 DNA reads TGCGCCAGCAGCTTGGACAGGGCCAACGAGCAGTACTTC. The complete variable domain, with remaining parts taken from reference TRBV5-1 and TRBJ2-7, reads KAGVTQTPRYLIKTRGQQVTLSCSPISGHRSVSWYQQTPGQGLQFLFEYFSETQRNKGNFPGRFSGRQFSNSRSEMNVSTLELGDSALYLCASSLDRANEQYFGPGTRLTVT.

This chain uses TRBV7-8 with TRBJ2-3; 15 positions agree with TRBD2. The CDR3 is made up of 19 amino acids. From germline, CDR1 is SGHVS and CDR2 FQNEAQ. V lost 4 bases to trimming and J lost 3 bases; unmatched junction nucleotides: 11. The CDR3 region is CASSSPRTSGRGRTDTQYF. CDR3 nucleotides: TGTGCCAGCAGCTCTCCCCGGACTAGCGGGAGGGGTAGGACAGATACGCAGTATTTT. The variable domain in full, with the rest retrieved from reference TRBV7-8 and TRBJ2-3, is GAGVSQSPRYKVAKRGQDVALRCDPISGHVSLFWYQQALGQGPEFLTYFQNEAQLDKSGLPSDRFFAERPEGSVSTLKIQRTQQEDSAVYLCASSSPRTSGRGRTDTQYFGPGTRLTVL.

The rearrangement joins TRBV27 to TRBJ2-1; 12 bases map to TRBD2. CDR3 length equals 15 residues. Trimming took 6 bases from V and 8 from J; bases not matched to a gene: 8. The germline CDR1 and CDR2 sequences are MNHEY and SMNVEV (reference sequence). The CDR3 here is CASRPRLAGVDEQFF. The CDR3 bases are TGTGCCAGCAGACCCCGACTAGCGGGAGTGGATGAGCAGTTCTTC.